The 14 T cell receptor beta chains below were found in one sample sequenced in a study of T cells in Graves' hyperthyroidism and ophthalmopathy. What was amplified from RNA transcripts were TCR beta CDR3 regions. Researchers ran a first-round RT-PCR on the TCR CDR3 using the HTBI primer set. MiXCR was run by TCRdb on the multiplex PCR reads, yielding one entry per CDR3 protein. The sample includes 480,000 or so distinct CDR3 sequences, around 43% of them seen just once. The source material was peripheral blood or thyroid tissue (not recorded which). These TCRs come from an adult woman with Graves' disease, either hyperthyroidism or ophthalmopathy (not recorded which).

This clonotype occurred a few times. V gene TRBV18 combines with J gene TRBJ2-7; the D gene could be TRBD1 or TRBD2 (5 bases each). The CDR3 length is 13 residues. V lost 6 bases and J lost 3, with 12 bases in between. Germline assignment: CDR1 KGHSH and CDR2 LQKENI. CDR3 amino acids: CASSPGTGYEQYF. The CDR3 region has the DNA TGTGCCAGCTCTCCCGGGACGGGCTACGAGCAGTACTTC.

V usage is TRBV20-1 and J usage is TRBJ2-2; D tentatively fits TRBD1 or TRBD2 (5 bases each). Trimming shortened V by 2 bases and J by 8 bases, and 21 bases separated the two germline ends. The CDR3 extends over 16 amino acids. CDR1 and CDR2 from the germline V gene are DFQATT and SNEGSKA (reference sequence). CDR3 nucleotides: TGCAGTGCTAGAAAGGCTCAGGGAAGAGGGCTAGGGGAGCTGTTTTTT. Translated: CSARKAQGRGLGELFF.

The J gene is TRBJ1-2, the V gene TRBV15; no clear D gene. V lost 5 bases, J lost 4 bases, and 17 bases lay in between. The germline V gene encodes CDR1 LNHNV and CDR2 YYDKDF (reference sequence). This CDR3 comprises 15 residues. The CDR3: CATSQRIGGGYGYTF. Here the CDR3 DNA reads TGTGCCACCAGCCAAAGAATCGGCGGAGGCTATGGCTACACCTTC.

This clonotype was recorded at least ten times. The J gene is TRBJ2-7, the V gene TRBV7-9; D may be TRBD1 or TRBD2 (5 bases each). Deletions cut 5 bases from V and 3 bases from J, with 20 bases between. CDR3 size: 16 residues. Germline V lookup: CDR1 SEHNR, CDR2 FQNEAQ (reference sequence). CDR3 bases: TGTGCCAGCAGCCTACTCCGGTCGGGGCAATTCTACGAGCAGTACTTC. This translates into CASSLLRSGQFYEQYF.

This clonotype was detected only a few times. Here the CDR3 reads CASSFAGPSPGYTF. The CDR3 bases are TGTGCCAGCAGCTTCGCCGGACCCAGTCCCGGCTACACCTTC. The gene calls are TRBV7-9 and TRBJ1-2; D gene uncertain. The V end was cut by 3 bases, the J end by 8 bases, with 16 bases between. The CDR3 is 14 amino acids. CDR1 is SEHNR and CDR2 is FQNEAQ in the germline V gene (reference sequence).

The chain uses TRBV11-3 and TRBJ2-5, with D perhaps matching TRBD2 (6 bases). Per the germline V gene, CDR1 is SGHNT and CDR2 is YENEEA. V was trimmed by 1 base and J by 5 bases, leaving 11 bases between them. This CDR3 contains 14 residues. The CDR3 coding sequence is TGTGCCAGCAGCTTAGTTGGAGGGACTGAGACCCAGTACTTC. Protein product: CASSLVGGTETQYF.

The rearrangement joins TRBV10-3 to TRBJ2-6, with D perhaps TRBD1 or TRBD2 (6 bases each). The germline gives CDR1 ENHRY, CDR2 SYGVKD. The V gene lost 10 bases and the J gene lost 2 bases, with 21 bases spanning the gap. There are 17 residues in the CDR3. The CDR3 loop reads CASREGGTSTGANVLTF. In DNA form, the CDR3 reads TGTGCCAGCAGGGAAGGCGGGACATCGACTGGGGCCAACGTCCTGACTTTC.

This clonotype was seen a handful of times. J is TRBJ2-7 and V is TRBV25-1, with D possibly matching TRBD2 (6 bases). The CDR3 length is 16 residues. With 3 bases removed from V and 3 bases from J, the gap between germline ends came to 18 bases. The V gene's germline CDR1 is MGHDK and CDR2 SYGVNS. The CDR3 spells CASSDRRGSYYYEQYF. In nucleotides, the CDR3 is TGTGCCAGCAGTGATCGGAGGGGATCGTATTACTACGAGCAGTACTTC.

This clonotype showed up many times. The genes are TRBV7-8 and TRBJ1-2; D possibly corresponds to TRBD1 (5 bases). Germline-derived CDR1 and CDR2 are SGHVS and FQNEAQ. The CDR3 covers 11 residues. V was pared by 4 bases and J by 8 bases, with 8 bases between. Here the CDR3 DNA reads TGTGCCAGCAGCTCAGGGTTCGGCTACACCTTC. This encodes CASSSGFGYTF.

V gene TRBV2 combines with J gene TRBJ1-4; D is possibly TRBD1 (6 bases). Germline V gene sequence: CDR1 SNHLY, CDR2 FYNNEI. CDR3 size: 14 residues. V lost 8 bases and J lost 7, with 17 bases in between. The CDR3 sequence is CASGGGTWGEKLFF. The CDR3 region has the DNA TGTGCCAGCGGGGGGGGGACATGGGGTGAAAAACTGTTTTTT.

Many counts were recorded for this clonotype. The chain has TRBV5-6 and TRBJ1-5; tentatively, D is TRBD1 (5 bases). Germline values: CDR1 SGHDT, CDR2 YYEEEE. The CDR3 length is 15 residues. The V end was cut by 1 base, the J end by 6 bases, with 14 bases between. The CDR3 loop is CASSLQGAASQPQHF. CDR3 coding DNA: TGTGCCAGCAGCTTGCAGGGAGCGGCATCTCAGCCCCAGCATTTT.

The CDR3 loop reads CASSSPEEAQPIYEQYF. The CDR3 nucleotides read TGTGCCAGCAGCTCCCCGGAGGAAGCGCAACCAATCTACGAGCAGTACTTC. This chain joins TRBV13 and TRBJ2-7; D possibly corresponds to TRBD2 (5 bases). Between the trimmed V and J ends, which lost 4 bases and 3 bases, there was a span of 22 bases. Per the germline V gene, CDR1 is PRHDT and CDR2 is FYEKMQ (reference sequence). This CDR3 comprises 17 residues.

In its sample, this clonotype was seen many times. The chain is built from TRBV14 and TRBJ1-4; 8 bases agree with TRBD1. Germline CDR1 and CDR2: SGHDN and FVKESK. The junction had 6 bases not matched to a gene; V was cut back by 4 bases and J by 8 bases. The CDR3 extends over 14 amino acids. The CDR3 DNA sequence: TGTGCCAGCAGCCCCCGGGCAGGGGGCGAAAAACTGTTTTTT. This codes for CASSPRAGGEKLFF.

In its sample, this clonotype was seen a few times. The J gene is TRBJ1-4, the V gene TRBV5-5, with 7 bases matching TRBD1. This CDR3 spans 16 amino acids. V was clipped by 2 bases and J by 3 bases; unmatched bases: 7. Germline V gene lookup returns CDR1 SGHKS and CDR2 YYEKEE (reference sequence). CDR3 nucleotides: TGTGCCAGCAGCTTTTCGGGGGACAGCCCTAATGAAAAACTGTTTTTT. Translated: CASSFSGDSPNEKLFF.